The 6 T cell receptor beta chains presented below share a single source sample, sequenced in a study of breast tumors, draining lymph nodes, adjacent tissues. TCRdb re-analysed the multiplex PCR reads in MiXCR, keeping a single row per CDR3 protein. The data show about 220,000 distinct CDR3 sequences, less than 40% seen once. Samples came from axillary lymph nodes draining the breast cancer. Source material: axillary lymph node tissue. The receptors stem from a female donor with breast cancer. Some clones in this sample may be carry-over from other donors' samples.

This chain connects TRBV3-1 to TRBJ2-1; 9 bases align to TRBD2. The CDR3 spans 14 residues. V shed 1 base, J shed 10 bases, and the junction held 5 bases outside the gene matches. In germline, CDR1 is LGHDT, CDR2 YNNKEL (reference sequence). The CDR3 spells CASSQGLAAHEQFF. The CDR3 DNA reads as TGTGCCAGCAGCCAAGGACTAGCGGCCCACGAGCAGTTCTTC.

The rearrangement links TRBV5-6 to TRBJ1-2; the D gene is possibly TRBD1 (5 bases). The CDR3 is made up of 16 amino acids. Trimming left V 4 bases short and J 3 bases short, with 19 bases between. Looked up from germline, CDR1 is SGHDT and CDR2 is YYEEEE. The CDR3 DNA follows: TGTGCCAGCAGCCCACGGTGGGGCGGATCGGACTATGGCTACACCTTC. Protein product: CASSPRWGGSDYGYTF.

The table lists this clonotype with a few counts. The CDR3 loop is CASSLTGPRDYGYTF. In DNA, the CDR3 is TGTGCCAGCAGTTTGACAGGGCCTCGTGACTATGGCTACACCTTC. The V and J genes are TRBV28 and TRBJ1-2; 7 bases map to TRBD1. This CDR3 region has 15 residues. CDR1 is MDHEN, CDR2 SYDVKM, per germline. V shed 3 bases, J shed 3 bases, and the junction held 7 bases outside the gene matches.

This clonotype was recorded many times. The rearrangement links TRBV20-1 to TRBJ2-7, with TRBD1 matching 8 bases. CDR1 is DFQATT, CDR2 SNEGSKA, per germline (reference sequence). The V and J ends lost 4 bases and 5 bases, in that order; junction bases with no gene match: 4. CDR3 size: 12 residues. CDR3 in DNA: TGCAGTGCTAACAGGGGGAGGAACGAGCAGTACTTC. Translated, it gives CSANRGRNEQYF.

This clonotype was seen at least ten times. The chain has TRBV4-1 and TRBJ2-1; 9 bases align to TRBD2. Trimming took 3 bases from V and 4 from J; bases not matched to a gene: 7. CDR1 and CDR2 from the germline V gene are MGHRA and YSYEKL. There are 16 residues in the CDR3. CDR3 protein: CASSHSGTSRYNEQFF. CDR3 coding DNA: TGCGCCAGCAGCCATTCAGGGACTAGCAGATACAATGAGCAGTTCTTC.

This clonotype was observed many times. The chain combines TRBV12-5 with TRBJ2-5, with D maybe TRBD1 (6 bases). The germline V gene encodes CDR1 LGHNT and CDR2 FRNRAP. Trimming removed 2 bases at V and 5 bases at J, with 9 bases between. The CDR3 has 13 residues. As DNA, the CDR3 is TGTGCTAGTGGTTTGAGGGGGAAGGAGACCCAGTACTTC. This sequence encodes CASGLRGKETQYF.